This T cell receptor beta chain was sequenced in a study of blood T cell repertoires in COVID-19. Turning to the study itself: Material from acute and convalescent COVID-19 was sourced from the United States, Italy and Spain. T cells, B-cell-depleted T cells, or PBMCs provided the cDNA or gDNA that served as material.

In the original workflow: Amplification of reference gene primers provided the estimated nucleated cell counts. Repertoires were generated with immunoSEQ multiplex PCR, while TCRdb's copy carries only in-frame clones and drops some. The V and J calls and clone size are taken from that table; D and trimming were inferred from the DNA. The sample has 65,000 to 80,000 clones, almost 85% seen once. Per the germline V gene, CDR1 is LGHNA and CDR2 is YNFKEQ. V gave up 0 bases and J gave up 7 bases; unmatched junction bases: 8. CDR3 length: 16 amino acids. J is TRBJ1-5 and V is TRBV4-2, with 8 positions matching TRBD1. The material sequenced was peripheral blood. The receptor was isolated from a human donor in a cohort sampled during active COVID-19. CDR3 region: CASSQETGDKEQPQHF. CDR3 nucleotides: TGTGCCAGCAGCCAAGAGACAGGGGATAAAGAACAGCCCCAGCATTTT.